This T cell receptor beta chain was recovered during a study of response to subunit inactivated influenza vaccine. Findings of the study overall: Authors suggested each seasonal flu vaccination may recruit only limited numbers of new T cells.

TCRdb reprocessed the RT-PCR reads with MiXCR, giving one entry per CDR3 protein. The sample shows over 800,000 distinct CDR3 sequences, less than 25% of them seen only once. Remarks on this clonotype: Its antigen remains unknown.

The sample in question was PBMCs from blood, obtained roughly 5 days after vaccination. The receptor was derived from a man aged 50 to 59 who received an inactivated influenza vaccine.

CDR3 protein: CASSLAGHRRGNTIYF. CDR3 bases: TGTGCCAGCAGCTTGGCCGGACACCGCCGCGGAAACACCATATATTTT. This chain connects TRBV5-5 to TRBJ1-3, with D perhaps matching TRBD1 (5 bases). The CDR3 runs to 16 residues. Per the germline V gene, CDR1 is SGHKS and CDR2 is YYEKEE (reference sequence). Trimming removed 0 bases at V and 4 bases at J, with 14 bases between.